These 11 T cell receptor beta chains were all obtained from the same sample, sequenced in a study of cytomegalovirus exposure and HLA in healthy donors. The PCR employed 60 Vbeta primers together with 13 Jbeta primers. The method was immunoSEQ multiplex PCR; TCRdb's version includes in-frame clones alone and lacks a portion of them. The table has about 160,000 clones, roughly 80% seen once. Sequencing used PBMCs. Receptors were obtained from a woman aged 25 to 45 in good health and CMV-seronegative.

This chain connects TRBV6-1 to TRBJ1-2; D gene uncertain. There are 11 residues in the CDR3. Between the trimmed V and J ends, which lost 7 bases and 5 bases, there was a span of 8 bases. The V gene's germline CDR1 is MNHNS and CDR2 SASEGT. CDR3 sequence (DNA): TGTGCCAGCAAAGAGGGTTATGGCTACACCTTC. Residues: CASKEGYGYTF.

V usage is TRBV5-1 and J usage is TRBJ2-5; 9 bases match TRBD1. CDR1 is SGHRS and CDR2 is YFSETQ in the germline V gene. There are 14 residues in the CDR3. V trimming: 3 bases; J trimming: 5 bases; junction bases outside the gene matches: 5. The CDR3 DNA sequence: TGCGCCAGCAGCTCGACAGGGGGATGGGAGACCCAGTACTTC. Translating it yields CASSSTGGWETQYF.

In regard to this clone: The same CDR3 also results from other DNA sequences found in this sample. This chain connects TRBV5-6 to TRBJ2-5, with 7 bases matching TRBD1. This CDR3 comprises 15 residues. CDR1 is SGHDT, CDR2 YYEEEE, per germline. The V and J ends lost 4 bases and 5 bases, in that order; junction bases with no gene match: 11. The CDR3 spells CASSLGTARQETQYF. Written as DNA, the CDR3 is TGTGCCAGCAGCCTTGGGACAGCCAGACAGGAGACCCAGTACTTC.

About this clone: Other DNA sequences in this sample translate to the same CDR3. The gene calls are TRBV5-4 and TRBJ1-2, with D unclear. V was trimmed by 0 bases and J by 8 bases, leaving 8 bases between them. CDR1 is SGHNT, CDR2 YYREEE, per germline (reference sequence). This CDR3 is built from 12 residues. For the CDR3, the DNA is TGTGCCAGCAGCTTGGGGACGGGGGGCTACACCTTC. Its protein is CASSLGTGGYTF.

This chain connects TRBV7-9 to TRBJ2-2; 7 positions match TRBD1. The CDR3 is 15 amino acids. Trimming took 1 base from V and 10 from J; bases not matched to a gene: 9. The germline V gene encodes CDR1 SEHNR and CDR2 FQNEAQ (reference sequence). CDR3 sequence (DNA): TGTGCCAGCAGCTTAGGACAGGGCCTCGGGTTGGAGCTGTTTTTT. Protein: CASSLGQGLGLELFF.

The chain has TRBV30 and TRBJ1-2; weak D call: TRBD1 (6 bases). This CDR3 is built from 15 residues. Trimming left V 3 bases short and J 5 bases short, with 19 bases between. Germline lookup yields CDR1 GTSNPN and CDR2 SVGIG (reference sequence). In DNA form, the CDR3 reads TGTGCCTGGAGACCTAACCCAGGGGAGCGGTATGGCTACACCTTC. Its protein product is CAWRPNPGERYGYTF.

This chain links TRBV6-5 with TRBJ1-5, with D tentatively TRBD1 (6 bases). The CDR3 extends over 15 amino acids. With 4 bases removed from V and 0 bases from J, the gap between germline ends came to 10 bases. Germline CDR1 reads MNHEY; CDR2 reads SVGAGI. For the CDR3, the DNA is TGTGCCAGCAGTTTATCCAGGGGTAGCAATCAGCCCCAGCATTTT. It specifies CASSLSRGSNQPQHF.

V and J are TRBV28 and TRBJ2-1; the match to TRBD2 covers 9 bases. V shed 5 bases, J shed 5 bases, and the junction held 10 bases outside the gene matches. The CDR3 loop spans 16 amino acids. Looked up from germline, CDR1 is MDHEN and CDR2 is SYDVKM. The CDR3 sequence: CASSRWVAGENNEQFF. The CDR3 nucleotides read TGTGCCAGCAGTCGGTGGGTAGCGGGGGAAAACAATGAGCAGTTCTTC.

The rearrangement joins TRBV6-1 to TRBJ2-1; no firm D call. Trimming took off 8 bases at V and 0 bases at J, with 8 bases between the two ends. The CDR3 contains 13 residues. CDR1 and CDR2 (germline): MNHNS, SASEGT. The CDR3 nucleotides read TGTGCCAGCTCGCGAAGCTCCTACAATGAGCAGTTCTTC. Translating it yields CASSRSSYNEQFF.

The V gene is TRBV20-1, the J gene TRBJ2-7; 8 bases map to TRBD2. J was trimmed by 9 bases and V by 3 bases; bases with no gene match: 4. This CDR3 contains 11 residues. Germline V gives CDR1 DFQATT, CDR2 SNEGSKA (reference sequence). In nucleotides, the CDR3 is TGCAGTGCTAGGCGGGGGGCTGGGCAGTACTTC. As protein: CSARRGAGQYF.

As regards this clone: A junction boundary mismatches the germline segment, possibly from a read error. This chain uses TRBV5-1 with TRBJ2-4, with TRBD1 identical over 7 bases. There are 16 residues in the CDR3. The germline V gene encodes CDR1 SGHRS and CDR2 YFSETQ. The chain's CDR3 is CASSSLSGGTKNSQYF. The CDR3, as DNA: TGCGCCAGCAGTTCCCTATCAGGGGGAACCAAAAACAGTCAGTACTTC. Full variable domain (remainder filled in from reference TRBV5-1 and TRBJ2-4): KAGVTQTPRYLIKTRGQQVTLSCSPISGHRSVSWYQQTPGQGLQFLFEYFSETQRNKGNFPGRFSGRQFSNSRSEMNVSTLELGDSALYLCASSSLSGGTKNSQYFGAGTRLSVL.